This TCR beta chain came from a study of T cell responses to AZD1222 COVID-19 vaccine. Study results and caveats: Most donors were white British and more were female, and clonal diversity was possibly underestimated. An increase in Spike-specific TCR breadth and depth was observed after two AZD1222 doses.

CDR3 length equals 15 residues. Germline-derived CDR1 and CDR2 are SGHTA and FQGTGA. V trimming: 3 bases; J trimming: 1 base; junction bases outside the gene matches: 3. Assay used: immunoSEQ multiplex PCR; TCRdb lists only in-frame clones, some missing. The table records some 150,000 clones, more than 75% of them present only once. About this clone itself: The antigen remains undetermined.

The rearrangement links TRBV7-3 to TRBJ2-5; TRBD2 matches at 9 bases. This sample comprised peripheral blood, obtained 28 days after the second AZD1222 dose. This receptor was obtained from an adult who received the AZD1222 COVID-19 vaccine. The CDR3 DNA reads TGTGCCAGCAGCTTGACTAGCGGTATCCAAGAGACCCAGTACTTC. Protein sequence: CASSLTSGIQETQYF.